The T cell receptor (beta chain) under discussion was sequenced for a study of OX40 agonist ivuxolimab in advanced cancers. Study background: Patients got intravenous ivuxolimab at 0.01 to 10 mg/kg every 2 weeks.

As to this clone: Its antigen is as yet unknown.

Trimming shortened V by 6 bases and J by 2 bases, and 11 bases separated the two germline ends. The CDR3 consists of 14 residues. CDR1 is MDHEN, CDR2 SYDVKM, per germline. Study outcomes and limitations: Specificity for antigen went undetermined in the expanded peripheral T cells.

Blood sampling took place at baseline, cycle 4 day 1, and cycle 7 day 1. Only in-frame clones appear in the TCRdb table, and some are missing; sequencing was by immunoSEQ multiplex PCR. The sample holds about 100,000 clones, under 95% seen once. This chain uses TRBV28 with TRBJ1-5; D possibly corresponds to TRBD1 (5 bases). This TCR was recovered from an adult with an advanced solid tumor such as melanoma, head and neck, liver or kidney cancer. The specimen was CD4+ or CD8+ T cells sorted from blood, collected in a trial of the OX40 agonist ivuxolimab. The CDR3 reads CASRYSRGNQPQHF. CDR3 in DNA: TGTGCCAGCAGATACAGCAGGGGCAATCAGCCCCAGCATTTT.